These 16 T cell receptor beta chains originate from one sample sequenced in a study of blood T cell repertoires in COVID-19. The repertoire was sequenced with immunoSEQ multiplex PCR; TCRdb's copy has only in-frame clones and lacks some. The repertoire holds some 490,000 clones, with around 85% as singletons. Sequenced input: PBMCs or T cells enriched from blood (not recorded which). These receptors were taken from a woman between 55 and 75 years old who had recovered from COVID-19.

The genes are TRBV6-5 and TRBJ1-6, with 9 bases aligning to TRBD1. In germline, CDR1 is MNHEY, CDR2 SVGAGI. Losses at the gene ends were 10 bases for V and 9 bases for J; bases not matched to a gene: 10. CDR3 size: 14 residues. CDR3 coding DNA: TGTGCCACCAAACCGGGACAGGGAGGTTCACCCCTCCACTTT. Translation: CATKPGQGGSPLHF.

V and J are TRBV7-4 and TRBJ1-3; D is unresolved. The CDR3 sequence is 18 residues long. Germline V gene data show CDR1 as SGHVT and CDR2 as SQSDAQ. Trimming shortened V by 1 base and J by 0 bases, and 16 bases separated the two germline ends. The DNA of the CDR3 is TGTGCCAGCAGCTTAGTTGACACAGCTGTGATCTCTGGAAACACCATATATTTT. Protein product: CASSLVDTAVISGNTIYF.

The chain joins TRBV19 to TRBJ1-6, with 8 bases that match TRBD1. The CDR3 consists of 14 residues. CDR1 and CDR2 (germline): LNHDA, SQIVND (reference sequence). V was pared by 5 bases and J by 9 bases, with 6 bases of the junction left unmatched. CDR3 amino acids: CASSLTGGSSPLHF. CDR3 sequence (DNA): TGTGCCAGTAGTCTCACAGGGGGTAGTTCACCCCTCCACTTT.

The rearrangement links TRBV21-1 to TRBJ2-1; the table calls TRBD2, which could not be checked here. TRBV21-1 is labeled a pseudogene. The CDR3 contains 18 residues. The CDR3 nucleotides are TGTGCCAGCAGCTTAGGGGCGGGGGGAACGAGCTCCTACAATGAGCAGTTCTTC. This gives the protein CASSLGAGGTSSYNEQFF.

The chain joins TRBV6-6 to TRBJ1-3, with 8 bases identical to TRBD1. Germline V gene data show CDR1 as MNHNY and CDR2 as SVGAGI (reference sequence). V lost 5 bases and J lost 6; bases outside the gene matches: 6. The CDR3 is made up of 14 amino acids. CDR3 nucleotides: TGTGCCAGCAGTCGACAGGGGAAAGAAAACACCATATATTTT. Encoded protein: CASSRQGKENTIYF.

This chain uses TRBV2 with TRBJ2-2; TRBD2 matches at 8 bases. V lost 10 bases, J lost 4 bases, and 11 bases stayed unmatched. Germline assignment: CDR1 SNHLY and CDR2 FYNNEI. CDR3 size: 15 residues. The CDR3 spells CATPGGAGGTGELFF. DNA for the CDR3: TGTGCCACCCCGGGGGGGGCCGGGGGCACCGGGGAGCTGTTTTTT.

The chain carries TRBV5-4 and TRBJ2-7, with 7 bases matching TRBD2. The CDR3 has 13 residues. CDR1 and CDR2 (germline): SGHNT, YYREEE (reference sequence). The V gene end was trimmed by 5 bases and the J gene end by 0 bases; junction bases not matched to a gene: 2. The CDR3 protein is CASSASGSYEQYF. Written as DNA, the CDR3 is TGTGCCAGCAGTGCTAGCGGCTCCTACGAGCAGTACTTC.

The V and J genes are TRBV6-5 and TRBJ1-5; 10 bases line up with TRBD1. Losses at the gene ends were 8 bases for V and 5 bases for J; bases not matched to a gene: 6. The CDR3 has 14 residues. CDR1 is MNHEY, CDR2 SVGAGI, per germline. CDR3 sequence: CASRPGQGYQPQHF. DNA for the CDR3: TGTGCCAGCCGACCGGGACAGGGGTATCAGCCCCAGCATTTT.

This sequence joins TRBV3-1 (or the pseudogene TRBV3-2) and TRBJ1-6; 11 nucleotides agree with TRBD1. Germline CDR1 and CDR2: LGHDT and YNNKEL (reference sequence). This CDR3 is built from 16 residues. The V gene end was trimmed by 4 bases and the J gene end by 7 bases; junction bases not matched to a gene: 6. In nucleotides, the CDR3 is TGTGCCAGCAGCCGCGGGACAGGGGGGCTAAATTCACCCCTCCACTTT. Its protein is CASSRGTGGLNSPLHF.

In DNA form, the CDR3 reads TGTGCCAGTAGGAAGGGGGACCACGAGCAGTACGTC. Protein product: CASRKGDHEQYV. The chain combines TRBV19 with TRBJ2-7, with D perhaps TRBD1 (6 bases). In germline, CDR1 is LNHDA, CDR2 SQIVND (reference sequence). V lost 6 bases and J 5 bases, leaving 11 bases between the germline ends. The CDR3 runs to 12 residues.

The rearrangement uses TRBV18 and TRBJ1-2, with a weak D call TRBD1 (6 bases). Trimming pared 4 bases from V and 7 bases from J, leaving 19 bases between. CDR1 KGHSH and CDR2 LQKENI come from the germline V gene. The CDR3 totals 15 residues. The CDR3: CASSLSQGTLGGYTF. The CDR3 coding sequence is TGTGCCAGCTCACTATCTCAGGGGACCCTAGGTGGCTACACCTTC.

This clone has a handful of counts. The identical CDR3 is also encoded by other nucleotide sequences in the sample. The chain combines TRBV5-1 with TRBJ1-1, with no clear D. V was pared by 0 bases and J by 2 bases, with 5 bases between. This CDR3 has 13 amino acids. Germline-derived CDR1 and CDR2 are SGHRS and YFSETQ. CDR3 in amino acids: CASSLDLNTEAFF. For the CDR3, the DNA is TGCGCCAGCAGCTTGGACCTAAACACTGAAGCTTTCTTT. The whole variable domain, remainder taken from reference TRBV5-1 and TRBJ1-1, is KAGVTQTPRYLIKTRGQQVTLSCSPISGHRSVSWYQQTPGQGLQFLFEYFSETQRNKGNFPGRFSGRQFSNSRSEMNVSTLELGDSALYLCASSLDLNTEAFFGQGTRLTVV.

To note about this clone: Other DNA sequences in the sample encode the same CDR3. The chain couples TRBV4-1 to TRBJ2-3, with 9 bases aligning to TRBD2. Germline V gene lookup returns CDR1 MGHRA and CDR2 YSYEKL. With 2 bases clipped from V and 6 bases from J, the junction kept 6 bases outside the gene matches. The CDR3 contains 15 residues. The CDR3 loop is CASSQLAGGPDTQYF. Here the CDR3 DNA reads TGCGCCAGCAGCCAACTGGCGGGGGGGCCGGATACGCAGTATTTT.

The rearrangement links TRBV5-1 to TRBJ2-3; 9 bases are shared with TRBD1. Germline V CDR1 and CDR2: SGHRS, YFSETQ. The CDR3 has 15 amino acids. The junction had 4 bases not matched to a gene; V was cut back by 4 bases and J by 1 base. CDR3 in amino acids: CASSIRDRGTDTQYF. The DNA for the CDR3 is TGCGCCAGCAGCATCCGGGACAGGGGCACAGATACGCAGTATTTT.

V usage is TRBV5-4 and J usage is TRBJ2-2; D remains ambiguous. From germline, CDR1 is SGHNT and CDR2 YYREEE (reference sequence). CDR3 length equals 16 residues. Trimming shortened V by 1 base and J by 0 bases, and 10 bases separated the two germline ends. The CDR3, as DNA: TGTGCCAGCAGCTTGTCTTTCGGGTCGAACACCGGGGAGCTGTTTTTT. This encodes CASSLSFGSNTGELFF.

CDR3 region: CASSSFPNEKLFF. For the CDR3, the DNA is TGTGCCAGCAGCTCCTTCCCGAATGAAAAACTGTTTTTT. The V call is TRBV7-2, the J call TRBJ1-4; no reliable D call. This CDR3 spans 13 amino acids. Germline CDR1 reads SGHTA; CDR2 reads FQGNSA. Trimming removed 4 bases at V and 5 bases at J, with 8 bases between.